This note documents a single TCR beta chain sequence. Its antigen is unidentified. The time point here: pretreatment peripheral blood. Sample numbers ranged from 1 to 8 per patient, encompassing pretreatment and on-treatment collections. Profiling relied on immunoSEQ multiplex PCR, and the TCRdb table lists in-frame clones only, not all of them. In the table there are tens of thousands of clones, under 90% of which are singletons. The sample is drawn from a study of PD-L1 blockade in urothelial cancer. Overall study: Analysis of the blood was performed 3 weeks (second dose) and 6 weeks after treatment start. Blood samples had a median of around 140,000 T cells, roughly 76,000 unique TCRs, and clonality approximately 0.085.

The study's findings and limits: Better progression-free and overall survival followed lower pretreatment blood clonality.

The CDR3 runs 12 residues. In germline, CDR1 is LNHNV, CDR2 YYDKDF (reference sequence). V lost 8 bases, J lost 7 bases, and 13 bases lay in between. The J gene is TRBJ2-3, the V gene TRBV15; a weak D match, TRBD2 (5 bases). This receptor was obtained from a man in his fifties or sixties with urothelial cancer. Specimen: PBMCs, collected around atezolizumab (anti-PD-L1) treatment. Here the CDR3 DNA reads TGTGCCACCGTCACGGGATTTTATACGCAGTATTTT. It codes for CATVTGFYTQYF. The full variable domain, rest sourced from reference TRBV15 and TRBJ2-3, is DAMVIQNPRYQVTQFGKPVTLSCSQTLNHNVMYWYQQKSSQAPKLLFHYYDKDFNNEADTPDNFQSRRPNTSFCFLDIRSPGLGDTAMYLCATVTGFYTQYFGPGTRLTVL.